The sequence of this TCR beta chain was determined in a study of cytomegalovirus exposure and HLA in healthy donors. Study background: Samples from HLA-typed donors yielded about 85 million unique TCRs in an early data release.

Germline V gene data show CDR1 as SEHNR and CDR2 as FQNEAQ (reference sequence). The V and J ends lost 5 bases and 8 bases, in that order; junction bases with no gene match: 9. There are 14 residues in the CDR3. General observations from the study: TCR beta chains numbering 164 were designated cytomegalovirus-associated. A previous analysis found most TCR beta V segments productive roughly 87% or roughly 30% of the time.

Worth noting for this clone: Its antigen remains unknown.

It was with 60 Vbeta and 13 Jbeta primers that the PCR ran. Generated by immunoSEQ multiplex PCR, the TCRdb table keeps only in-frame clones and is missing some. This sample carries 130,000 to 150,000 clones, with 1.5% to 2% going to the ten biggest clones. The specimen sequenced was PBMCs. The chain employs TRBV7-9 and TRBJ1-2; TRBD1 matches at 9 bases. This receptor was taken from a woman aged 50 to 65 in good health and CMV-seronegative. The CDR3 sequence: CASSPDRGLGGYTF. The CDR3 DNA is TGTGCCAGCAGCCCAGACAGGGGGTTAGGAGGCTACACCTTC.